This note documents a single T cell receptor (beta chain) sequence. The antigen is undetermined. The sample belongs to a study of monozygotic twins with inflammatory bowel disease. Study conclusions and caveats: On the inverse Simpson index, IBD patients scored lower for TCRbeta diversity than healthy co-twins. No discrimination was achieved between different T cell subtypes.

The V gene's germline CDR1 is GTSNPN and CDR2 SVGIG (reference sequence). The CDR3 contains 16 residues. Each TCR library consumed approximately 3.5 ug of total RNA. TCRdb reanalyzed the 5' RACE reads, giving one entry per CDR3 protein sequence and no DNA. The repertoire table contains about 300,000 distinct CDR3 sequences. This clonotype was obtained from a human donor with ulcerative colitis or Crohn's disease, or a healthy co-twin of an affected twin (not recorded which). This sequence joins TRBV30 and TRBJ1-1. The sequencing input was blood. The CDR3 sequence: CAWGKGRNNLNTEAFF.